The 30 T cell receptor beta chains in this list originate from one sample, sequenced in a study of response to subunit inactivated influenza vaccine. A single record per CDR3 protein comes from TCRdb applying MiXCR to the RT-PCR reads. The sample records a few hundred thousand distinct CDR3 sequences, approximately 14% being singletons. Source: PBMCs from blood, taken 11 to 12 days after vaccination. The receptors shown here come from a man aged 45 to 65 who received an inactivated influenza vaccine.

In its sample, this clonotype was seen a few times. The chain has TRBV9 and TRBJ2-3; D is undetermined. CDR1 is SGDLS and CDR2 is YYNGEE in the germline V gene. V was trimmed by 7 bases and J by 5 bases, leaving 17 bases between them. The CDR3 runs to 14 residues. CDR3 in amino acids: CASAARTQRDTQYF. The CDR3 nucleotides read TGTGCCAGCGCTGCCCGCACGCAGAGAGATACGCAGTATTTT.

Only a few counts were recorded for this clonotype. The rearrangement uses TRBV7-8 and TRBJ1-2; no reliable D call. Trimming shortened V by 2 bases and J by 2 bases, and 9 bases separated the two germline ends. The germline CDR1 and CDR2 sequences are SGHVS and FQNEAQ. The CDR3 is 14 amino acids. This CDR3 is CASSLIGENYGYTF. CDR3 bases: TGTGCCAGCAGCTTAATTGGGGAGAACTATGGCTACACCTTC.

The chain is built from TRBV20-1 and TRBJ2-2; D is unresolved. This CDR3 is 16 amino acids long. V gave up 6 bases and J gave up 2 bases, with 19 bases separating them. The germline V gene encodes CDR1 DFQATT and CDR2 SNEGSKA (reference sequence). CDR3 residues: CSAHPPRQPNTGELFF. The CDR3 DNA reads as TGCAGTGCCCACCCTCCCCGGCAGCCCAACACCGGGGAGCTGTTTTTT.

The CDR3 DNA is TGTGCCAGCAGACGGACCAGGGCGAACACCGGGGAGCTGTTTTTT. It yields the protein CASRRTRANTGELFF. The chain couples TRBV7-2 to TRBJ2-2; TRBD1 might be the D (5 bases). Germline V gene sequence: CDR1 SGHTA, CDR2 FQGNSA. This CDR3 is built from 15 residues. V dropped 6 bases and J dropped 0 bases, with 11 bases sitting between them.

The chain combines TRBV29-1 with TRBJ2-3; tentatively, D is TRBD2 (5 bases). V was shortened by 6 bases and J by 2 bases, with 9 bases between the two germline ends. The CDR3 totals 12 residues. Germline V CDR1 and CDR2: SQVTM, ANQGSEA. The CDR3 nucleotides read TGCAGCGTCCCGGGGATCACAGATACGCAGTATTTT. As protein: CSVPGITDTQYF.

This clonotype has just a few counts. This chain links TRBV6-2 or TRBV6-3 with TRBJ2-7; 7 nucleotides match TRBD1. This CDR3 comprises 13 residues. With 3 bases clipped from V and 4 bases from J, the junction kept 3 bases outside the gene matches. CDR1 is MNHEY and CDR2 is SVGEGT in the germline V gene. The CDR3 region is CASSYMGQYEQYF. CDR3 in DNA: TGTGCCAGCAGTTATATGGGACAGTACGAGCAGTACTTC.

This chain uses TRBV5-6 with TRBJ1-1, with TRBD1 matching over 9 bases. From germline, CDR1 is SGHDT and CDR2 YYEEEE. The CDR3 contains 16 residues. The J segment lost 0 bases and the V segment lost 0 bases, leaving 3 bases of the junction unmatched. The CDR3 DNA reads TGTGCCAGCAGCTTGGGGACAGGGGACATGAACACTGAAGCTTTCTTT. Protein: CASSLGTGDMNTEAFF.

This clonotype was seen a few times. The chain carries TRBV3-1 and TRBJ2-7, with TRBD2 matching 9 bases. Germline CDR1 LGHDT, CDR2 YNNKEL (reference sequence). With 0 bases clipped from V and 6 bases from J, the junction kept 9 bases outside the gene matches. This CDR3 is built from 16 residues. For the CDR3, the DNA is TGTGCCAGCAGCCAAGAAAGCGGGGGGTCTCCCGGCGAGCAGTACTTC. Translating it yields CASSQESGGSPGEQYF.

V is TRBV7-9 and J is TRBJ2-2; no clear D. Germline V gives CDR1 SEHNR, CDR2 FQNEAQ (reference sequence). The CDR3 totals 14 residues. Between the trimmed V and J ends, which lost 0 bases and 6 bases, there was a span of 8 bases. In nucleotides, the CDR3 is TGTGCCAGCAGCTTAGCAAGGATTTCCGGGGAGCTGTTTTTT. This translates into CASSLARISGELFF.

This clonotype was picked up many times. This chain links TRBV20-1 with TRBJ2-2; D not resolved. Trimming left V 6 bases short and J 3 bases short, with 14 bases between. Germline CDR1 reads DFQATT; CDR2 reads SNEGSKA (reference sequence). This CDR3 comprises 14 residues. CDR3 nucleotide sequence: TGCAGTGCCGGAATAGACATATACACCGGGGAGCTGTTTTTT. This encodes CSAGIDIYTGELFF.

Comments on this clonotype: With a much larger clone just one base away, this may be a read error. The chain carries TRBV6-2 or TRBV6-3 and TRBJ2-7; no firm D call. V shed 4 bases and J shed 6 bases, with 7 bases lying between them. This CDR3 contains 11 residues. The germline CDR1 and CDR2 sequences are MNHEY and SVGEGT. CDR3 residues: CASSLTSEQYF. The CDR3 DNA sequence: TGTGCCAGCAGTTTAACGAGCGAGCAGTACTTC.

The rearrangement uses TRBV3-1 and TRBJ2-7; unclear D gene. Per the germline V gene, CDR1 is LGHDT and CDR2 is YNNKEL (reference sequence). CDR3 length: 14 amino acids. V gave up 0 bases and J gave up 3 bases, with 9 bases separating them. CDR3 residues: CASSQDLVYYEQYF. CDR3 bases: TGTGCCAGCAGCCAAGATCTGGTTTACTACGAGCAGTACTTC.

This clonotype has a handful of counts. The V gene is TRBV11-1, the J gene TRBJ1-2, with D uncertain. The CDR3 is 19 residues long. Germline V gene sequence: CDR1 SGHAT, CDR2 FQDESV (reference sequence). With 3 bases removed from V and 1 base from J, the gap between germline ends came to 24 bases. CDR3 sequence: CASSFKALLVGNYNYGYTF. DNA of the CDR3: TGTGCCAGCAGCTTTAAGGCCCTCCTGGTAGGAAATTATAACTATGGCTACACCTTC.

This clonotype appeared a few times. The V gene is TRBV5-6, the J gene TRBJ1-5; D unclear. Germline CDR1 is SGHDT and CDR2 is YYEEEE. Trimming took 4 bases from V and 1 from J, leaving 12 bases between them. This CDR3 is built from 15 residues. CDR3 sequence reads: CASSLSLGSNQPQHF. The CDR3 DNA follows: TGTGCCAGCAGCCTGTCGCTTGGAAGCAATCAGCCCCAGCATTTT.

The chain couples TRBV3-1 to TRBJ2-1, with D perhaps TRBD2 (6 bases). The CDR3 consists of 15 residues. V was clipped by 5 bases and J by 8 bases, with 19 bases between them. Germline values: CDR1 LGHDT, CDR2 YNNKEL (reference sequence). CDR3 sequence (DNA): TGTGCCAGCAGCTACTCGCGCGGCGGGGTCCATGAGCAGTTCTTC. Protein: CASSYSRGGVHEQFF.

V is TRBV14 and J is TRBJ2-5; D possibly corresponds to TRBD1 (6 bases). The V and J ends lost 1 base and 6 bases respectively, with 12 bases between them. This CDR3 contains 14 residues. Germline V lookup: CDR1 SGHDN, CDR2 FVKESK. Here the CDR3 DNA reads TGTGCCAGCAGCCAAGTTGAAGGGGGAAAGACCCAGTACTTC. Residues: CASSQVEGGKTQYF. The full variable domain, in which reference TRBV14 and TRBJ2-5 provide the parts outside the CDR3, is EAGVTQFPSHSVIEKGQTVTLRCDPISGHDNLYWYRRVMGKEIKFLLHFVKESKQDESGMPNNRFLAERTGGTYSTLKVQPAELEDSGVYFCASSQVEGGKTQYFGPGTRLLVL.

CDR3 residues: CASSYSTGDSTSYNSPLHF. CDR3 DNA: TGTGCCAGCAGTTACTCGACGGGGGACAGCACCTCCTATAATTCACCCCTCCACTTT. This chain links TRBV6-5 with TRBJ1-6; 7 nucleotides line up with TRBD1. The CDR3 extends over 19 amino acids. Germline V gene data show CDR1 as MNHEY and CDR2 as SVGAGI. The junction had 8 bases not matched to a gene; V was cut back by 0 bases and J by 0 bases.

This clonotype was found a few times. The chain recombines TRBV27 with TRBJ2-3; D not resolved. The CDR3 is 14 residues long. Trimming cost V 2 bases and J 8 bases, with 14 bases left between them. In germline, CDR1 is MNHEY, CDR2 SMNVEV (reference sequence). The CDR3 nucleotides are TGTGCCAGCAGTTTAGGACCCAGCCCGGGTACGCAGTATTTT. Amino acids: CASSLGPSPGTQYF.

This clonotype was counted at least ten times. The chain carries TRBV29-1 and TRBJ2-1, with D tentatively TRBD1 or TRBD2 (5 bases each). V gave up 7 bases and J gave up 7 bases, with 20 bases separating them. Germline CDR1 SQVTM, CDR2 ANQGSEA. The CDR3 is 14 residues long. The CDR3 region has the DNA TGCAGCGCCTTACTAGGAAGGGGCGGTAATGAGCAGTTCTTC. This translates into CSALLGRGGNEQFF.

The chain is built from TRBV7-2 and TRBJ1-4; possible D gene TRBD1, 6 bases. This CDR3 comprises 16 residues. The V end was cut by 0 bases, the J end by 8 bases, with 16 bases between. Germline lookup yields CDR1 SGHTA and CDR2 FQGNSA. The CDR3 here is CASSLANPGAGEKLFF. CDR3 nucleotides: TGTGCCAGCAGCTTAGCCAACCCGGGGGCGGGGGAAAAACTGTTTTTT.

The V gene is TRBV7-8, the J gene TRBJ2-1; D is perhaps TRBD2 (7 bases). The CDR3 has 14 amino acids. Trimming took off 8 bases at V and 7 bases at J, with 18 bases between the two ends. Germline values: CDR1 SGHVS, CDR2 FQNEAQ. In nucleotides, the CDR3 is TGTGCCAGCGCACGCGGGGGCAATGGTAATGAGCAGTTCTTC. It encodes CASARGGNGNEQFF.

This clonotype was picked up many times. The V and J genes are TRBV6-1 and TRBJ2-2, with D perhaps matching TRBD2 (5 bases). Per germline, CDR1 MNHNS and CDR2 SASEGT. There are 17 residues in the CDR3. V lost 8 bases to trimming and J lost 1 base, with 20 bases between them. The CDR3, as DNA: TGTGCCAGCTCCCCCCTGTGGCTAGCCAAGAACACCGGGGAGCTGTTTTTT. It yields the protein CASSPLWLAKNTGELFF.

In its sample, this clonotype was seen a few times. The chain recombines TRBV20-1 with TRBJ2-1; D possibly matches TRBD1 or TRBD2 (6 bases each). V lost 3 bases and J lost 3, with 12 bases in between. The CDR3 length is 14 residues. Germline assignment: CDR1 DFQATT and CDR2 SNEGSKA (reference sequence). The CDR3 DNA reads TGCAGTGCTAGTTCGGGGGCCGGCTACAATGAGCAGTTCTTC. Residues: CSASSGAGYNEQFF.

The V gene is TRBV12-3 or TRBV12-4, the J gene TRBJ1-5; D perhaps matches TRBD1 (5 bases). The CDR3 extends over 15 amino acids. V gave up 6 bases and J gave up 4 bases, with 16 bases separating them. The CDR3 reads CASSLAGALNQPQHF. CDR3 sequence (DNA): TGTGCCAGCAGCCTAGCCGGGGCCCTTAATCAGCCCCAGCATTTT.

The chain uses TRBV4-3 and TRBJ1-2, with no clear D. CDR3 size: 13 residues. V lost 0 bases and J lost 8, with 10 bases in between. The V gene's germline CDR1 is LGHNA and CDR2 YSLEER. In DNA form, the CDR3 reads TGCGCCAGCAGCCAAGAGGAAGGGTACGGCTACACCTTC. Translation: CASSQEEGYGYTF.

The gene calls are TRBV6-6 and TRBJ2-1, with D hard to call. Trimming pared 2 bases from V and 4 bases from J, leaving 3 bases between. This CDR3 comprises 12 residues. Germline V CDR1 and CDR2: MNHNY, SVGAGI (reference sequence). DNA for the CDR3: TGTGCCAGCAGTTACGTTTACAATGAGCAGTTCTTC. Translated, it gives CASSYVYNEQFF.

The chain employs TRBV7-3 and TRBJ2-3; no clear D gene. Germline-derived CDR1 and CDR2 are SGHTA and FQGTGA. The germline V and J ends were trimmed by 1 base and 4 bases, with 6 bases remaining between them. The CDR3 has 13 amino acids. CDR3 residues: CASSLSIADTQYF. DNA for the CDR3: TGTGCCAGCAGCTTAAGTATCGCAGATACGCAGTATTTT.

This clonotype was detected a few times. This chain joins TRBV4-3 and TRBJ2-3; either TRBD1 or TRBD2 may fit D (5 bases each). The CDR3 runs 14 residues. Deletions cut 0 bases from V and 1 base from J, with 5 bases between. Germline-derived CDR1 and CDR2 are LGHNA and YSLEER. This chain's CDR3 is CASSQEGGTDTQYF. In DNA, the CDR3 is TGCGCCAGCAGCCAAGAGGGGGGCACAGATACGCAGTATTTT.

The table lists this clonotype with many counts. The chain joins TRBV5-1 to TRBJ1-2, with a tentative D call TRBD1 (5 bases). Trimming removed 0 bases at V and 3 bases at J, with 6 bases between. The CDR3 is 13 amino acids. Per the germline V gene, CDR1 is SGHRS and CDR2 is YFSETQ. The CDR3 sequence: CASSLGGDYGYTF. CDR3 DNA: TGCGCCAGCAGCTTGGGAGGGGACTATGGCTACACCTTC.

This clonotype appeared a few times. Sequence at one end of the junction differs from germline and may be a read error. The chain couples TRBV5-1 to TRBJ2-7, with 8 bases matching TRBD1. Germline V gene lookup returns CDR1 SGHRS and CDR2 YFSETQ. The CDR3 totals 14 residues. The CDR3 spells CASSVDRGTYEQYF. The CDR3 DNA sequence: TGTGCCAGCAGCGTTGACAGGGGAACCTACGAGCAGTACTTC. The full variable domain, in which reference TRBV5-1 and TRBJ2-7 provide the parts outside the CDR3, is KAGVTQTPRYLIKTRGQQVTLSCSPISGHRSVSWYQQTPGQGLQFLFEYFSETQRNKGNFPGRFSGRQFSNSRSEMNVSTLELGDSALYLCASSVDRGTYEQYFGPGTRLTVT.